The sequence of this TCR beta chain was determined in a study of regulatory T cells in long-lasting Graves disease. Notes on the study in general: No thyroid tissue was studied; the work used peripheral blood only. Persistent patients shared 2,500 to 3,000 public clonotypes among themselves. Newly diagnosed patients shared fewer, at approximately 970.

TCR beta libraries were built with iRepertoire HTBI primers and Arm-PCR of CDR3 regions. TCRdb re-analysed the multiplex PCR reads in MiXCR, keeping a single row per CDR3 protein. The repertoire consists of under 500,000 distinct CDR3 sequences, with roughly 15% occurring once and the leading ten covering around 10%. This clonotype appeared a few times. Its antigen is as yet unknown. This sample's time point: newly diagnosed GD, antithyroid drugs for less than 3 months. RNA isolated from PBMCs was used to make the TCR library. The CDR3 has 14 residues. CDR1 is SGHAT and CDR2 is FQNNGV in the germline V gene. V was clipped by 5 bases and J by 2 bases, with 12 bases between them. This same sample was also taken into another study, of T cells in Graves' hyperthyroidism and ophthalmopathy. That investigation notes: Subjects aged 18 to 65 presented with newly diagnosed hyperthyroidism of less than 2 months' duration.

The TCR sequence derives from a young woman with Graves disease. Specimen: peripheral blood mononuclear cells (PBMCs), collected at new diagnosis, from a patient treated with antithyroid drugs. The V and J genes are TRBV11-2 and TRBJ2-5, with a tentative D call TRBD2 (6 bases). The chain's CDR3 is CASSPRTTQETQYF. DNA of the CDR3: TGTGCCAGCAGCCCACGGACTACTCAAGAGACCCAGTACTTC.